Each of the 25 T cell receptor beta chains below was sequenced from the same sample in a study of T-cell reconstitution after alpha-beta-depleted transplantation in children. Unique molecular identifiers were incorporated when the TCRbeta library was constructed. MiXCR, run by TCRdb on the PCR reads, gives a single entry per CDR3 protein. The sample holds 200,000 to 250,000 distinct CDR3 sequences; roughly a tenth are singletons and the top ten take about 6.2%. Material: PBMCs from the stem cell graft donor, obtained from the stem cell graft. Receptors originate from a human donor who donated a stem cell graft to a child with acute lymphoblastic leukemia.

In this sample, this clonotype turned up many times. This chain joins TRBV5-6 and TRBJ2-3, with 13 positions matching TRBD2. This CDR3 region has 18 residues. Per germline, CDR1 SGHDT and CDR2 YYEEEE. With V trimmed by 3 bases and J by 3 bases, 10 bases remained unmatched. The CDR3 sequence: CASSSTSGLAGRTDTQYF. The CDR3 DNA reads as TGTGCCAGCAGCTCGACGTCGGGACTAGCGGGGAGGACAGATACGCAGTATTTT. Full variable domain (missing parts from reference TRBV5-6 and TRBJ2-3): DAGVTQSPTHLIKTRGQQVTLRCSPKSGHDTVSWYQQALGQGPQFIFQYYEEEERQRGNFPDRFSGHQFPNYSSELNVNALLLGDSALYLCASSSTSGLAGRTDTQYFGPGTRLTVL.

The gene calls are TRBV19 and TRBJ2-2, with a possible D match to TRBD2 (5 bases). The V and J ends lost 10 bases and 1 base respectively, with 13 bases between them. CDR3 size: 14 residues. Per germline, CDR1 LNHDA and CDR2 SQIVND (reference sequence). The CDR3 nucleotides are TGTGCCACGACCTACAGCGGGAACACCGGGGAGCTGTTTTTT. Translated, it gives CATTYSGNTGELFF.

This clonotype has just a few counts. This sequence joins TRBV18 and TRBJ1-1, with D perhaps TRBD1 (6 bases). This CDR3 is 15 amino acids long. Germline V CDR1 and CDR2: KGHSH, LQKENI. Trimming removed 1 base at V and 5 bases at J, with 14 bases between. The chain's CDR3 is CASSPRSGGRTEAFF. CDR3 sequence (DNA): TGTGCCAGCTCACCACGGTCGGGGGGCAGGACTGAAGCTTTCTTT.

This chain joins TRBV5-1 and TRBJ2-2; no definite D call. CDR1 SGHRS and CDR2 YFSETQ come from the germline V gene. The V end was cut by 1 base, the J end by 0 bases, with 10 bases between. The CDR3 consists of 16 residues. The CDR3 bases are TGCGCCAGCAGCTTGTTGCCCAGAACGAACACCGGGGAGCTGTTTTTT. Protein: CASSLLPRTNTGELFF.

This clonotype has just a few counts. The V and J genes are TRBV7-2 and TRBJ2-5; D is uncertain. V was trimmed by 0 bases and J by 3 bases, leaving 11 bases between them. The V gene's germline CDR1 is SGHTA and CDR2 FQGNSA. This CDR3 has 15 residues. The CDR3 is CASSLAPGEEETQYF. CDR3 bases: TGTGCCAGCAGCTTAGCCCCTGGGGAAGAAGAGACCCAGTACTTC.

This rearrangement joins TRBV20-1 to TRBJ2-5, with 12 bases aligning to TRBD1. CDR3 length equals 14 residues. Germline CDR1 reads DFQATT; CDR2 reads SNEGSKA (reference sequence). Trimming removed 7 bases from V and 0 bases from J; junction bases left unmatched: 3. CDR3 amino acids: CSVRDRGHQETQYF. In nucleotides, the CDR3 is TGCAGTGTTCGGGACAGGGGGCACCAAGAGACCCAGTACTTC.

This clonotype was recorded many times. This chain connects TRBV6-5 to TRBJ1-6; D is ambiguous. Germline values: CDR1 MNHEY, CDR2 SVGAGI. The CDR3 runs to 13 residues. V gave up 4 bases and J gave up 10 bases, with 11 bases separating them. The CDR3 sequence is CASSSFDNSPLHF. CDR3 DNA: TGTGCCAGCAGTTCCTTTGACAACTCACCCCTCCACTTT.

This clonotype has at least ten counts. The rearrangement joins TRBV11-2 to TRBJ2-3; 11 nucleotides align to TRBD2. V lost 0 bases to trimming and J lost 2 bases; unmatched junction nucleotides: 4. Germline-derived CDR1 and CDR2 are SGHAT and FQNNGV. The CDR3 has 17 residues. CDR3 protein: CASSLDLAGGFTDTQYF. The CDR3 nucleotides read TGTGCCAGCAGCTTAGACCTAGCGGGGGGTTTCACAGATACGCAGTATTTT.

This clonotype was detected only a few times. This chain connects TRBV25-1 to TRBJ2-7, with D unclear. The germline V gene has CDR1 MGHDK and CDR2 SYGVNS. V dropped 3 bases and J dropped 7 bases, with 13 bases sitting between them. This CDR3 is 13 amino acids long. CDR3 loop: CASSDRPTIEQYF. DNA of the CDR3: TGTGCCAGCAGTGATCGGCCGACAATAGAGCAGTACTTC.

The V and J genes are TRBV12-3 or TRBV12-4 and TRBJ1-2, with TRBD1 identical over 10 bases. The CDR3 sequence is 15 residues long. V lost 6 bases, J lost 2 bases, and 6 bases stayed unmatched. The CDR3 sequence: CASRGDRGLNYGYTF. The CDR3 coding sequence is TGTGCCAGCAGGGGGGACAGGGGACTAAACTATGGCTACACCTTC.

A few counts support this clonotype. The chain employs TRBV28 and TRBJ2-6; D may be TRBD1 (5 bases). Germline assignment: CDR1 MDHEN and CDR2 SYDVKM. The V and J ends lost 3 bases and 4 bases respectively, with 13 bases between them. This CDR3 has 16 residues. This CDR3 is CASSFGREPGANVLTF. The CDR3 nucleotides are TGTGCCAGCAGTTTTGGCAGGGAACCCGGGGCCAACGTCCTGACTTTC.

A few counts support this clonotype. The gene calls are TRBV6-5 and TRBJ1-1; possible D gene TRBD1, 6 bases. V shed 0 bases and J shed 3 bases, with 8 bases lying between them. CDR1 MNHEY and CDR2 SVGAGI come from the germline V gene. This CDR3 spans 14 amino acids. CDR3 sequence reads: CASSYSGGHTEAFF. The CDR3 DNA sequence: TGTGCCAGCAGTTACTCGGGGGGCCACACTGAAGCTTTCTTT.

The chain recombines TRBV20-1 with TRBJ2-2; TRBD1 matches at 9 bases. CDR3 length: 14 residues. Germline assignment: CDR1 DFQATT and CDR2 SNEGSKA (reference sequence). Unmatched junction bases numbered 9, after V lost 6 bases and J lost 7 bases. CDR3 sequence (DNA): TGCAGTGCGAAGACAGGGGGGCTAAGCGGGGAGCTGTTTTTT. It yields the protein CSAKTGGLSGELFF.

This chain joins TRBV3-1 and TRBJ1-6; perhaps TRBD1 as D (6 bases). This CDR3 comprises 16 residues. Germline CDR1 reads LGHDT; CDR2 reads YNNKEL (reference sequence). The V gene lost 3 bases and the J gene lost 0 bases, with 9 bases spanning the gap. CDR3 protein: CASSHQGSSYNSPLHF. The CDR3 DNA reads TGTGCCAGCAGCCATCAGGGGAGCTCCTATAATTCACCCCTCCACTTT.

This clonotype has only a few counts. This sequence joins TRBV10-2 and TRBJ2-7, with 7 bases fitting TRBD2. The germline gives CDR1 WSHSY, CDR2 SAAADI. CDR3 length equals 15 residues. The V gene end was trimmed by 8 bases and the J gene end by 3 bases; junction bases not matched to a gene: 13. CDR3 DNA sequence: TGCGCCAGCCGGGTCCGAGCGGGGTATCACTACGAGCAGTACTTC. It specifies CASRVRAGYHYEQYF.

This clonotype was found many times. The CDR3 loop is CSARTGGNTEAFF. CDR3 DNA: TGCAGTGCCCGGACAGGGGGGAACACTGAAGCTTTCTTT. V usage is TRBV20-1 and J usage is TRBJ1-1; the match to TRBD1 covers 10 bases. The CDR3 is 13 amino acids. J gave up 1 base and V 6 bases, and 2 bases lay outside the gene matches. CDR1 is DFQATT, CDR2 SNEGSKA, per germline (reference sequence).

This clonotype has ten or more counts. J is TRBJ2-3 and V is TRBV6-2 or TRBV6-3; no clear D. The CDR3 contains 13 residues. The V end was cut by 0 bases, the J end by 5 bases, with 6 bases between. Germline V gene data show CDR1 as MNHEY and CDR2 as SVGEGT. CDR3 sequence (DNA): TGTGCCAGCAGTTACTCGATGGGAGATACGCAGTATTTT. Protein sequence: CASSYSMGDTQYF.

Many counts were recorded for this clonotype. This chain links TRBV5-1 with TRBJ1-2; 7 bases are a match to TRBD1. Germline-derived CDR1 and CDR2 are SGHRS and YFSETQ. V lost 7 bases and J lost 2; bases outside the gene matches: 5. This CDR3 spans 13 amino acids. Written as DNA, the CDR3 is TGCGCCAGCGGACAGGCCTTAAACTATGGCTACACCTTC. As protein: CASGQALNYGYTF.

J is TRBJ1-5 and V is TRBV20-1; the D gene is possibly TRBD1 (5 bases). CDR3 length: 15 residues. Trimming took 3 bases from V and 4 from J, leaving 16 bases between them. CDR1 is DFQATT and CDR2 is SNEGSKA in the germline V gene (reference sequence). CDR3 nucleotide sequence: TGCAGTGCTAGGCTTGTGGGGGGAACTAATCAGCCCCAGCATTTT. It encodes CSARLVGGTNQPQHF.

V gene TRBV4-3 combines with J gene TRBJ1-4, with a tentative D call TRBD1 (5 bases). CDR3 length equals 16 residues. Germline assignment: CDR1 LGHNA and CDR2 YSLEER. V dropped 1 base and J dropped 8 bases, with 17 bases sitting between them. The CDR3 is CASSQGAADTGEKLFF. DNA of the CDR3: TGCGCCAGCAGCCAAGGGGCGGCGGACACGGGGGAAAAACTGTTTTTT.

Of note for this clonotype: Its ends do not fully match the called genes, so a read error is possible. CDR3 residues: CCARVGGRNYQPQHF. The CDR3 DNA reads TGCTGTGCTAGAGTTGGGGGGAGGAACTATCAGCCCCAGCATTTT. J is TRBJ1-5 and V is TRBV20-1; a possible D gene is TRBD1 (5 bases). The CDR3 is 15 amino acids. Germline loops: CDR1 DFQATT, CDR2 SNEGSKA (reference sequence).

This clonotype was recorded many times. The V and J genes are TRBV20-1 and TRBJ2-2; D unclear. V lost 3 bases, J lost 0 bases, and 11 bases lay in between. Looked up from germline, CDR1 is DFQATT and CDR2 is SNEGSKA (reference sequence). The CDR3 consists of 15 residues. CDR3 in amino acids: CSASIPAANTGELFF. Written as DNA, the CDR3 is TGCAGTGCTAGTATCCCGGCCGCGAACACCGGGGAGCTGTTTTTT.

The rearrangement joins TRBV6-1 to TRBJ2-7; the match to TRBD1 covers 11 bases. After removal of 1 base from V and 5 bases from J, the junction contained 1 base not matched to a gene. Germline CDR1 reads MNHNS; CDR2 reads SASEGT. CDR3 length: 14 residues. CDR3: CASSEGTGGDEQYF. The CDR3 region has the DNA TGTGCCAGCAGTGAAGGGACAGGGGGCGACGAGCAGTACTTC.

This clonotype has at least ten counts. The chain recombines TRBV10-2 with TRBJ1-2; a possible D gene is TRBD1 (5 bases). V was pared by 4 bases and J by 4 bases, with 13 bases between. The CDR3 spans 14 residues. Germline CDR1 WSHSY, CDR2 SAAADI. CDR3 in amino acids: CASSGQLVGYGYTF. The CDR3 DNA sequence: TGCGCCAGCAGTGGACAGCTAGTGGGCTATGGCTACACCTTC.

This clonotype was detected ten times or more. In nucleotides, the CDR3 is TGTGCCACCAGTGATTTGGACGGTGCTGCCACCGGGGAGCTGTTTTTT. This encodes CATSDLDGAATGELFF. The rearrangement joins TRBV24-1 to TRBJ2-2; D call uncertain. The CDR3 is made up of 16 amino acids. CDR1 is KGHDR, CDR2 SFDVKD, per germline. V was cut by 0 bases and J by 4 bases, with 11 bases left in between.